This T cell receptor beta chain emerged from a study of lymphopenia after photon versus proton radiotherapy. Study-level results: Better survival with proton therapy was suggested as possible, not demonstrated. Post-nadir TCR diversity decline inversely tracked overall survival among those who died. Under photons, naive T cells and diversity fell while effector/memory populations rose.

This CDR3 has 16 residues. Per germline, CDR1 SGHDT and CDR2 YYEEEE. Trimming took 4 bases from V and 8 from J; bases not matched to a gene: 12. The protocol was immunoSEQ multiplex PCR, while the TCRdb copy is restricted to in-frame clones and leaves out a portion. The sample holds 65,000 or so clones, roughly 90% seen once. For this clone: What it binds is not known.

This material consisted of peripheral blood, taken from a patient treated with proton-based radiotherapy. This clonotype was obtained from a man of 80 years or more with esophageal cancer. The chain links TRBV5-6 to TRBJ1-6; 7 positions agree with TRBD1. The CDR3 spells CASSETGRGGDSPLHF. In nucleotides, the CDR3 is TGTGCCAGCAGCGAGACAGGGAGGGGTGGGGATTCACCCCTCCACTTT.